This T cell receptor beta chain derives from a study of T cell repertoires in cytomegalovirus infection (dated by TCRdb to the late 2010s). About the investigation overall: The HLA type of each donor mattered for the analysis, because public TCR beta signatures pointed to carriage of CMV infection along with the matching HLA type.

Study-wide findings and limitations: The ex vivo response was dominated by HLA-C-restricted CMV-specific TCR beta clonotypes, and the single most frequent clonotype in two of eight donors was supplied by these HLA-C-restricted clonotypes. In both this cohort and an independent cohort of several hundred donors, the cumulative frequency of public TCR beta family members distinguished carriers of CMV infection plus the relevant HLA type.

Sequencer: Illumina HiSeq 1500. Using fastp trimming at Q25 and MiXCR clonotype assembly, TCRdb reanalyzed the public sequencing data and kept in-frame beta chains. CDR3 protein sequences are deduplicated, and each keeps its most common genes and DNA. In all, the sample holds around 310,000 distinct CDR3 sequences, and roughly a sixth of those were seen once. 9.5% to 15% of the sample comes from the top ten. The junction carries 11 bases between V and J, which are trimmed by 2 bases and 4 bases respectively. The cysteine opens and the phenylalanine closes a CDR3 of 14 amino acids. CDR3 DNA only is kept here, 42 bases in frame from base 1. The germline V gene encodes CDR1 MNHNY and CDR2 SVGAGI (reference sequence). Comment on this clonotype: No antigen is known for it. No quality values exist for individual bases; no much larger clone is one base distant.

The source is a human donor in good health (CMV status not recorded). Some clones in this sample may be carry-over from other donors' samples. Sequencing used PBMCs. Here the chain combines TRBV6-6 and TRBJ2-5; TRBD2 could be the D gene, as 5 bases match. CDR3 protein: CASSYLGLRETQYF. The nucleotides read TGTGCCAGCAGTTACCTAGGACTGAGAGAGACCCAGTACTTC.